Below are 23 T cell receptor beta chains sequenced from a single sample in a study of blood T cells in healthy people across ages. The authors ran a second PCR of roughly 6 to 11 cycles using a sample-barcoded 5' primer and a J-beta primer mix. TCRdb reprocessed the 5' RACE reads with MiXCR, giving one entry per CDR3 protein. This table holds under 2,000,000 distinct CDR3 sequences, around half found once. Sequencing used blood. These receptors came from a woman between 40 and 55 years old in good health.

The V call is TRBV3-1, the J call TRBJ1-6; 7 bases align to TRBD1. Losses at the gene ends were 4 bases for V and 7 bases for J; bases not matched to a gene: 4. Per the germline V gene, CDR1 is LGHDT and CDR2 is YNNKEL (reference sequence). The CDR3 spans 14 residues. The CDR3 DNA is TGTGCCAGCAGCCGAGGACAGGCCAATTCACCCCTCCACTTT. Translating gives CASSRGQANSPLHF.

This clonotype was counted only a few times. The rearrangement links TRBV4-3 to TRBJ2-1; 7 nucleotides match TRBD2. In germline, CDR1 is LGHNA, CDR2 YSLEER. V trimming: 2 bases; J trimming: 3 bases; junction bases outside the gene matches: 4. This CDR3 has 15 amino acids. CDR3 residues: CASSQRRGVYNEQFF. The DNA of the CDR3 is TGCGCCAGCAGCCAACGTCGGGGGGTCTACAATGAGCAGTTCTTC.

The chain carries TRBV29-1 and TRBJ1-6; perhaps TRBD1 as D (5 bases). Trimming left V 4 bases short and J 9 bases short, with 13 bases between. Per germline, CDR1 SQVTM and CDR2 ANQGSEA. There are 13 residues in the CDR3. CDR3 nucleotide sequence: TGCAGCGTTGGGGCGGGGGTCGGTTCACCCCTCCACTTT. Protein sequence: CSVGAGVGSPLHF.

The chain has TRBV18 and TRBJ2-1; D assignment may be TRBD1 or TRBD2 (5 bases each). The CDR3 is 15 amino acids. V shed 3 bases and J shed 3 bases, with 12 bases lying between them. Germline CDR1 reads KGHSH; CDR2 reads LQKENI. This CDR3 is CASSPGDPNYNEQFF. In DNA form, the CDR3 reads TGTGCCAGCTCACCTGGGGACCCTAACTACAATGAGCAGTTCTTC.

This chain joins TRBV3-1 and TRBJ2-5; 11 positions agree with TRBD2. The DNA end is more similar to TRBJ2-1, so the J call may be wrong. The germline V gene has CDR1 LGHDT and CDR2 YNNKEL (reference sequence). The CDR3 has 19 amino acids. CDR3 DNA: TGTGCCAGCAGCCGCACCGGGACTAGCGGAACTCGCCTCCAAGAGACCCAGTTCTTC. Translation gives CASSRTGTSGTRLQETQFF.

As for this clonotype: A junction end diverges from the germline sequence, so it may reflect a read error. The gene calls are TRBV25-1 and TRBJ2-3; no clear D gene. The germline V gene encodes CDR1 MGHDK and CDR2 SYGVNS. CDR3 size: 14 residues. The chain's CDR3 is CASSFLGSTDAQYF. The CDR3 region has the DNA TGTGCCAGCAGTTTTTTGGGTAGCACAGATGCGCAGTATTTT.

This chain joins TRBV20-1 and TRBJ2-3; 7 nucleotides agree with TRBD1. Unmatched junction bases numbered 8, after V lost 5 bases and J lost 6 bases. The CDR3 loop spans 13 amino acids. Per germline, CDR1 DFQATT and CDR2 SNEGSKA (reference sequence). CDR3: CSAPDRLMDTQYF. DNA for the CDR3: TGCAGTGCTCCGGACAGGTTAATGGATACGCAGTATTTT.

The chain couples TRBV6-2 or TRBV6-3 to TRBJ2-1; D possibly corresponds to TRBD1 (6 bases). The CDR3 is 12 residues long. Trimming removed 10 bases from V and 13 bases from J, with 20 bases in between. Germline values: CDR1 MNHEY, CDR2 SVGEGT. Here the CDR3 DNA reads TGTGCCACTTCTTGGAGGCCAGGGGAACAGTTCTTC. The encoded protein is CATSWRPGEQFF.

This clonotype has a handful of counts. CDR3 nucleotide sequence: TGTGCCAGCAGCTCCGGACAGGGTCGTTCAAACTATGGCTACACCTTC. Its translation: CASSSGQGRSNYGYTF. This chain links TRBV12-3 or TRBV12-4 with TRBJ1-2, with 8 positions matching TRBD1. J gave up 2 bases and V 6 bases, and 11 bases lay outside the gene matches. The CDR3 has 16 amino acids.

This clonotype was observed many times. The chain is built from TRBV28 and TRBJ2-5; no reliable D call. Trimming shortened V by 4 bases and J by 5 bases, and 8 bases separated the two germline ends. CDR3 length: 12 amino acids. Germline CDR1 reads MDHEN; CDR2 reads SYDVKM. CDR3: CASSSGPETQYF. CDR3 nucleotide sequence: TGTGCCAGCAGTTCCGGACCGGAGACCCAGTACTTC. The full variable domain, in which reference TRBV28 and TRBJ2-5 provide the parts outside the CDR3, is DVKVTQSSRYLVKRTGEKVFLECVQDMDHENMFWYRQDPGLGLRLIYFSYDVKMKEKGDIPEGYSVSREKKERFSLILESASTNQTSMYLCASSSGPETQYFGPGTRLLVL.

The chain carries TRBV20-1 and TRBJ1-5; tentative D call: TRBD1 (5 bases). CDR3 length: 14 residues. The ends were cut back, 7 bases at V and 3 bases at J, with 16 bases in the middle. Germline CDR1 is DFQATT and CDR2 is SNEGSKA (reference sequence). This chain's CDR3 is CSGDEGLNNQPQHF. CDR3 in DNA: TGCAGTGGCGATGAGGGACTGAACAATCAGCCCCAGCATTTT.

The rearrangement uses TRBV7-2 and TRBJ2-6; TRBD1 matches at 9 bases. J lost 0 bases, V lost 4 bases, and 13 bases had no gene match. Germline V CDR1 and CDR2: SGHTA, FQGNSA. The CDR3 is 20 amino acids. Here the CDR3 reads CASSSPQTGTGTSGANVLTF. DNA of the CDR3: TGTGCCAGCAGCTCCCCTCAAACCGGGACAGGGACCTCTGGGGCCAACGTCCTGACTTTC.

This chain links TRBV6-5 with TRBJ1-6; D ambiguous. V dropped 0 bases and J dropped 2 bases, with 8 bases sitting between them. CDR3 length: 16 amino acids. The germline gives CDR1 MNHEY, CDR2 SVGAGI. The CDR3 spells CASSYSLGAYNSPLHF. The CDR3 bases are TGTGCCAGCAGTTACTCCCTGGGCGCCTATAATTCACCCCTCCACTTT.

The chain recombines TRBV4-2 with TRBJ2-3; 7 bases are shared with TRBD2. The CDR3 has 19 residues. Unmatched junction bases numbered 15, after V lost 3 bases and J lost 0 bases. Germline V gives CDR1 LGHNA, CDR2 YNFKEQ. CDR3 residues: CASSHLKRESSLSTDTQYF. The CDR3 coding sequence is TGTGCCAGCAGCCACTTGAAGCGGGAATCTTCCCTCAGCACAGATACGCAGTATTTT.

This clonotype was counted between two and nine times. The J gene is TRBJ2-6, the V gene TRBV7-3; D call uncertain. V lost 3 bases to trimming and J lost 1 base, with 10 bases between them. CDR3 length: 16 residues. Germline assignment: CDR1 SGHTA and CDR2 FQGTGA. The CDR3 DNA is TGTGCCAGCAGCTTTCCGATGGGTTCTGGGGCCAACGTCCTGACTTTC. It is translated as CASSFPMGSGANVLTF.

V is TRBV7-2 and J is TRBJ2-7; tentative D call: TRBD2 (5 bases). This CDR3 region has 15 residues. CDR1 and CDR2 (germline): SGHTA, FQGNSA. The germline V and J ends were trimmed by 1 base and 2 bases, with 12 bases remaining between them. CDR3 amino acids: CASSLDKGATYEQYF. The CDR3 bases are TGTGCCAGCAGCTTAGATAAGGGAGCTACCTACGAGCAGTACTTC.

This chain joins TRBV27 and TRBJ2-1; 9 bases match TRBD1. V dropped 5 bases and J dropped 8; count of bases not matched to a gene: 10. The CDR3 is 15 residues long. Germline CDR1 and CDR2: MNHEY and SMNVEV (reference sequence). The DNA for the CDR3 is TGTGCCAGCAGTCCGACAGGGGGAAGGGCTGATGAGCAGTTCTTC. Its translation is CASSPTGGRADEQFF.

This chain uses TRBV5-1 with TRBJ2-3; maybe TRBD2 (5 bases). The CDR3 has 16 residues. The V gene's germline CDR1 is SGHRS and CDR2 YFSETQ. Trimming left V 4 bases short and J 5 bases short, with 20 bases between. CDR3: CASSPELEIYGDTQYF. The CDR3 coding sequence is TGCGCCAGCAGCCCAGAACTAGAAATATACGGAGATACGCAGTATTTT.

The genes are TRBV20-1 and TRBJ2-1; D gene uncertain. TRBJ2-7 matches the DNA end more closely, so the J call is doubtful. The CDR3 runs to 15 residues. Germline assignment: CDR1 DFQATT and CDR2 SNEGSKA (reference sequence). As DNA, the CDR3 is TGCAGTGCTAGTTCCGACGTCCTAAACTACAATGAGCAGTACTTC. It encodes CSASSDVLNYNEQYF.

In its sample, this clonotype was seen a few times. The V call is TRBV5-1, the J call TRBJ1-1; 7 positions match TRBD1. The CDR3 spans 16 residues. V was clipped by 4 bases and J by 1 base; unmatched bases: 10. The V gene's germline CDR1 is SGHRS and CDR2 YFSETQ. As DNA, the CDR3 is TGCGCCAGCAGCCACGAGCCGGGACAGACGAACACTGAAGCTTTCTTT. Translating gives CASSHEPGQTNTEAFF.

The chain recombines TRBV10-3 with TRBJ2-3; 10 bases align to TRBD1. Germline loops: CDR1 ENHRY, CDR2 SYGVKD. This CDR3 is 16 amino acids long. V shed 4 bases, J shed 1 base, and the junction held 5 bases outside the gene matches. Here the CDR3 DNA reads TGTGCCATCAGTGCAGACGGGACAGGGGGCACAGATACGCAGTATTTT. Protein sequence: CAISADGTGGTDTQYF.

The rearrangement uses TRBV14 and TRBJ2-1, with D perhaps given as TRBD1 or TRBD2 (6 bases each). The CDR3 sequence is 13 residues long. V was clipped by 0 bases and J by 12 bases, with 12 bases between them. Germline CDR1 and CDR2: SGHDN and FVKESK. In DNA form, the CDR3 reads TGTGCCAGCAGCCAAGATTTGGGGGGCTCGCAGTTCTTC. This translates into CASSQDLGGSQFF.

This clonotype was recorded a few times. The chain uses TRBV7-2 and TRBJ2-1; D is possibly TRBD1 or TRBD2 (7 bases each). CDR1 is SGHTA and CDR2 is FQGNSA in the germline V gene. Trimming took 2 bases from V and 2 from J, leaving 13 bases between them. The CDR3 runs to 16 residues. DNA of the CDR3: TGTGCCAGCAGCTTAAACGGGGGGACAGCCTACAATGAGCAGTTCTTC. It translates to CASSLNGGTAYNEQFF.